What follows are 30 T cell receptor beta chains derived from one specimen sequenced in a study of blood T cell repertoires in COVID-19. Clones were read by immunoSEQ multiplex PCR, and TCRdb kept only the in-frame ones, dropping some. The table records about 130,000 clones, approximately 83% of them present only once. Material: peripheral blood. These receptors were obtained from a woman of 80 years or more with acute or convalescent COVID-19.

The chain recombines TRBV9 with TRBJ1-1, with D possibly being TRBD1 (5 bases). Trimming pared 5 bases from V and 1 base from J, leaving 12 bases between. Germline V lookup: CDR1 SGDLS, CDR2 YYNGEE. The CDR3 runs 14 residues. CDR3 DNA sequence: TGTGCCAGCAGTGGCATGGGGCAGAACACTGAAGCTTTCTTT. Translation gives CASSGMGQNTEAFF.

The genes are TRBV19 and TRBJ1-1; D call uncertain. The germline V gene encodes CDR1 LNHDA and CDR2 SQIVND (reference sequence). The CDR3 is made up of 11 amino acids. The CDR3: CSTQMNTEAFF. In nucleotides, the CDR3 is TGTTCCACCCAAATGAACACTGAAGCTTTCTTT.

This chain links TRBV4-2 with TRBJ2-1; 7 positions match TRBD1. The CDR3 is 16 amino acids. CDR1 and CDR2 from the germline V gene are LGHNA and YNFKEQ. After removal of 0 bases from V and 9 bases from J, the junction contained 11 bases not matched to a gene. CDR3 bases: TGTGCCAGCAGCCAAGATTTAACAGGGGTATGGGGTGAGCAGTTCTTC. The encoded protein is CASSQDLTGVWGEQFF.

Concerning this clone itself: Different DNA sequences within this sample yield the same CDR3. The V gene is TRBV5-1, the J gene TRBJ1-2; D perhaps matches TRBD1 (5 bases). The germline V gene has CDR1 SGHRS and CDR2 YFSETQ. Trimming cost V 0 bases and J 0 bases, with 9 bases left between them. This CDR3 contains 15 residues. CDR3 residues: CASSLAGDSNYGYTF. CDR3 nucleotides: TGCGCCAGCAGCTTGGCGGGGGACTCTAACTATGGCTACACCTTC. Using reference TRBV5-1 and TRBJ1-2 for the parts outside the CDR3, the full variable domain is KAGVTQTPRYLIKTRGQQVTLSCSPISGHRSVSWYQQTPGQGLQFLFEYFSETQRNKGNFPGRFSGRQFSNSRSEMNVSTLELGDSALYLCASSLAGDSNYGYTFGSGTRLTVV.

This clone was recorded a few times. This chain connects TRBV19 to TRBJ1-6; D call uncertain. The CDR3 has 13 amino acids. V was shortened by 9 bases and J by 3 bases, with 9 bases between the two germline ends. The germline gives CDR1 LNHDA, CDR2 SQIVND (reference sequence). The CDR3 sequence: CASSVNYNSPLHF. The CDR3 DNA sequence: TGTGCCAGCAGCGTAAACTATAATTCACCCCTCCACTTT.

This rearrangement joins TRBV7-9 to TRBJ2-7; possibly TRBD1 for D (6 bases). The CDR3 consists of 15 residues. The germline V gene has CDR1 SEHNR and CDR2 FQNEAQ (reference sequence). Trimming shortened V by 1 base and J by 5 bases, and 15 bases separated the two germline ends. CDR3 loop: CASSLVSAGVHEQYV. In nucleotides, the CDR3 is TGTGCCAGCAGCTTAGTTTCTGCAGGGGTCCACGAGCAGTACGTC.

V is TRBV6-5 and J is TRBJ2-5; D is possibly TRBD2 (7 bases). CDR3 length: 16 amino acids. The germline V and J ends were trimmed by 2 bases and 1 base, with 14 bases remaining between them. CDR1 MNHEY and CDR2 SVGAGI come from the germline V gene. The CDR3 DNA reads TGTGCCAGCAGTTACGGGCAGGGAGGGGGCCAAGAGACCCAGTACTTC. Residues: CASSYGQGGGQETQYF.

The chain is built from TRBV19 and TRBJ1-6; possibly TRBD1 for D (5 bases). The CDR3 has 15 amino acids. Trimming took 3 bases from V and 9 from J, leaving 15 bases between them. The V gene's germline CDR1 is LNHDA and CDR2 SQIVND (reference sequence). The CDR3 DNA sequence: TGTGCCAGTAGTATGGGGCCAACCGGGGGTTCACCCCTCCACTTT. Translated, it gives CASSMGPTGGSPLHF.

V and J are TRBV24-1 and TRBJ1-2; 7 bases map to TRBD1. Germline V gene lookup returns CDR1 KGHDR and CDR2 SFDVKD. CDR3 length: 15 residues. Trimming cost V 3 bases and J 6 bases; bases outside gene matches: 9. CDR3 sequence reads: CATSDGSTGSDGYTF. CDR3 nucleotides: TGTGCCACCAGTGATGGTTCGACAGGGTCTGATGGCTACACCTTC.

The chain combines TRBV6-2 or TRBV6-3 with TRBJ2-5; the D is unclear. Germline V gene sequence: CDR1 MNHEY, CDR2 SVGEGT. Trimming shortened V by 1 base and J by 4 bases, and 4 bases separated the two germline ends. The CDR3 is 12 residues long. The CDR3 DNA reads as TGTGCCAGCAGTTACTTCGTAGAGACCCAGTACTTC. Translating it yields CASSYFVETQYF.

The chain combines TRBV28 with TRBJ1-2; D remains ambiguous. V lost 2 bases to trimming and J lost 7 bases, with 11 bases between them. The CDR3 is 13 residues long. Germline values: CDR1 MDHEN, CDR2 SYDVKM. The CDR3 nucleotides read TGTGCCAGCAGTTTAACTGACTTCGGTGGCTACACCTTC. This encodes CASSLTDFGGYTF.

This chain joins TRBV6-5 and TRBJ1-2, with D tentatively TRBD1 (5 bases). The CDR3 spans 13 residues. Germline V lookup: CDR1 MNHEY, CDR2 SVGAGI. V lost 6 bases and J lost 7, with 15 bases in between. The CDR3 protein is CASRDQGWTGYTF. The CDR3 bases are TGTGCCAGCAGGGATCAGGGTTGGACTGGCTACACCTTC.

The rearrangement uses TRBV6-5 and TRBJ1-4; D not resolved. The CDR3 loop spans 13 amino acids. The V gene lost 2 bases and the J gene lost 5 bases, with 6 bases spanning the gap. Germline V CDR1 and CDR2: MNHEY, SVGAGI. CDR3 nucleotides: TGTGCCAGCAGTTACGGCCGAAATGAAAAACTGTTTTTT. Translated, it gives CASSYGRNEKLFF.

The chain combines TRBV11-1 with TRBJ2-2, with D possibly TRBD1 on 5 matching bases. V was shortened by 5 bases and J by 6 bases, with 13 bases between the two germline ends. Germline-derived CDR1 and CDR2 are SGHAT and FQDESV (reference sequence). The CDR3 totals 14 residues. CDR3 nucleotides: TGTGCCAGCAGCCGACAGTGGCAGTCCGGGGAGCTGTTTTTT. It codes for CASSRQWQSGELFF.

This clone was counted a few times. The chain couples TRBV12-3 or TRBV12-4 to TRBJ1-1, with D possibly TRBD1 on 6 matching bases. Trimming cost V 5 bases and J 5 bases, with 12 bases left between them. This CDR3 comprises 13 residues. The CDR3 loop reads CASSIQGRTEAFF. The CDR3 region has the DNA TGTGCCAGCAGTATACAGGGTCGTACTGAAGCTTTCTTT.

The V gene is TRBV28, the J gene TRBJ1-3, with 10 bases matching TRBD1. Unmatched junction bases numbered 4, after V lost 7 bases and J lost 1 base. The CDR3 is 15 amino acids. Germline assignment: CDR1 MDHEN and CDR2 SYDVKM. CDR3 in amino acids: CASTTGGISGNTIYF. DNA for the CDR3: TGTGCCAGCACGACAGGGGGCATTTCTGGAAACACCATATATTTT.

The J gene is TRBJ1-6, the V gene TRBV7-3, with unresolved D. Deletions cut 3 bases from V and 7 bases from J, with 10 bases between. CDR3 size: 14 residues. Germline V lookup: CDR1 SGHTA, CDR2 FQGTGA. The CDR3 sequence is CASSFSAGNSPLHF. The CDR3 DNA is TGTGCCAGCAGCTTTAGCGCGGGAAATTCACCCCTCCACTTT.

The chain links TRBV21-1 to TRBJ1-1; the table calls TRBD1, which could not be checked here. TRBV21-1 has pseudogene status. The CDR3 has 15 residues. CDR3 residues: CASSRREGANTEAFF. The CDR3 DNA follows: TGTGCCAGCAGCCGGCGCGAGGGGGCCAACACTGAAGCTTTCTTT.

This clone was observed once. The CDR3 region has the DNA TGTGCCAGCAGTTTAGGGGCCGTTGGGGCTTTCTTT. This codes for CASSLGAVGAFF. V and J are TRBV28 and TRBJ1-1, with D maybe TRBD1 (5 bases). CDR3 length: 12 amino acids. The ends were cut back, 2 bases at V and 11 bases at J, with 12 bases in the middle. The V gene's germline CDR1 is MDHEN and CDR2 SYDVKM.

The chain combines TRBV7-3 with TRBJ1-1, with 7 bases identical to TRBD1. CDR1 and CDR2 (germline): SGHTA, FQGTGA. CDR3 size: 14 residues. J gave up 1 base and V 5 bases, and 4 bases lay outside the gene matches. CDR3: CASSPRQGNTEAFF. The CDR3, as DNA: TGTGCCAGCAGCCCAAGACAGGGGAACACTGAAGCTTTCTTT. The full variable domain, with the rest looked up from reference TRBV7-3 and TRBJ1-1, is GAGVSQTPSNKVTEKGKYVELRCDPISGHTALYWYRQSLGQGPEFLIYFQGTGAADDSGLPNDRFFAVRPEGSVSTLKIQRTERGDSAVYLCASSPRQGNTEAFFGQGTRLTVV.

V is TRBV6-1 and J is TRBJ2-7, with D possibly TRBD1 on 6 matching bases. This CDR3 region has 13 residues. Germline CDR1 reads MNHNS; CDR2 reads SASEGT. V shed 7 bases and J shed 2 bases, with 12 bases lying between them. CDR3 in DNA: TGTGCCAGCAAAACAGGGCCCACCTACGAGCAGTACTTC. This translates into CASKTGPTYEQYF.

The chain is built from TRBV6-5 and TRBJ2-1; perhaps TRBD1 as D (5 bases). V gave up 5 bases and J gave up 0 bases, with 14 bases separating them. Looked up from germline, CDR1 is MNHEY and CDR2 is SVGAGI. CDR3 length: 16 residues. The CDR3 reads CASSNLDMSSYNEQFF. DNA of the CDR3: TGTGCCAGCAGTAACTTGGACATGAGCTCCTACAATGAGCAGTTCTTC.

V is TRBV11-2 and J is TRBJ1-1; TRBD1 is a possible D gene (6 bases). Germline V CDR1 and CDR2: SGHAT, FQNNGV. Trimming cost V 2 bases and J 2 bases, with 15 bases left between them. This CDR3 is 16 amino acids long. CDR3 sequence (DNA): TGTGCCAGCAGCTTAAACGCCGGCAGGGGTAACACTGAAGCTTTCTTT. Translated: CASSLNAGRGNTEAFF.

The chain joins TRBV5-8 to TRBJ2-2; 7 bases align to TRBD1. V was clipped by 4 bases and J by 4 bases; unmatched bases: 4. Germline V gives CDR1 SGHTS, CDR2 YDEGEE. This CDR3 comprises 14 residues. For the CDR3, the DNA is TGTGCCAGCAGCCTAGGGACAGCCACCGGGGAGCTGTTTTTT. Amino acid sequence: CASSLGTATGELFF.

CDR3 sequence reads: CASSPNRGDYGYTF. The CDR3 coding sequence is TGTGCCAGCAGTCCAAACAGGGGTGACTATGGCTACACCTTC. The rearrangement joins TRBV2 to TRBJ1-2; 7 nucleotides align to TRBD1. Germline V CDR1 and CDR2: SNHLY, FYNNEI. The trim removed 5 bases at V and 3 bases at J, leaving 6 bases unmatched. The CDR3 totals 14 residues.

The V and J genes are TRBV4-1 and TRBJ2-5, with D possibly being TRBD2 (5 bases). V shed 1 base and J shed 8 bases, with 14 bases lying between them. The CDR3 covers 14 residues. Germline loops: CDR1 MGHRA, CDR2 YSYEKL. The CDR3 DNA reads as TGCGCCAGCAGCCAAGGGACCCTCAGCGGTACCCAGTACTTC. Encoded protein: CASSQGTLSGTQYF.

The chain links TRBV2 to TRBJ2-6, with 7 bases lining up with TRBD1. The CDR3 runs to 17 residues. Germline loops: CDR1 SNHLY, CDR2 FYNNEI. The V and J ends lost 7 bases and 0 bases, in that order; junction bases with no gene match: 9. The CDR3 loop is CASTRDSLFSGANVLTF. The CDR3 DNA sequence: TGTGCCAGCACCAGGGACAGTCTATTCTCTGGGGCCAACGTCCTGACTTTC.

There are a few counts of this clone. The CDR3 is CASSPGAGASTDTQYF. Here the CDR3 DNA reads TGCGCCAGCAGCCCCGGGGCGGGGGCTAGCACAGATACGCAGTATTTT. This sequence joins TRBV4-3 and TRBJ2-3; TRBD2 might be the D (7 bases). Trimming took 4 bases from V and 0 from J, leaving 14 bases between them. CDR3 length: 16 residues. Per the germline V gene, CDR1 is LGHNA and CDR2 is YSLEER.

The chain is built from TRBV2 and TRBJ2-7; 7 bases line up with TRBD2. The CDR3 loop spans 13 amino acids. Unmatched junction bases numbered 5, after V lost 0 bases and J lost 9 bases. Germline V CDR1 and CDR2: SNHLY, FYNNEI. For the CDR3, the DNA is TGTGCCAGCAGTGAAGCGGAGCGCGGGGGGCAGTACTTC. It specifies CASSEAERGGQYF.

DNA of the CDR3: TGCAGTGCAGACTACACGGACGAGCAGTACGTC. Residues: CSADYTDEQYV. V gene TRBV20-1 combines with J gene TRBJ2-7; a weak D match, TRBD2 (5 bases). The CDR3 consists of 11 residues. Germline loops: CDR1 DFQATT, CDR2 SNEGSKA (reference sequence). V lost 6 bases, J lost 5 bases, and 11 bases lay in between.